This TCR beta chain was retrieved from a study of T cell responses to AZD1222 COVID-19 vaccine. Whole-study findings and limits: Baseline testing showed seropositivity in only a handful of AZD1222 recipients.

This clone was recorded a few times. No antigen is known for it. CDR1 and CDR2 from the germline V gene are LNHDA and SQIVND (reference sequence). The CDR3 totals 13 residues. Trimming stripped 5 bases from V and 5 bases from J, with 10 bases between. Clones were read by immunoSEQ multiplex PCR, and TCRdb kept only the in-frame ones, dropping some. The sample holds 60,000 to 85,000 clones, around nine tenths seen once. Sequencing used peripheral blood, obtained 28 days after the second AZD1222 dose. The genes are TRBV19 and TRBJ2-1, with D tentatively TRBD1 (6 bases). The source is an adult who received the AZD1222 COVID-19 vaccine. The CDR3: CASSLDRNNEQFF. In nucleotides, the CDR3 is TGTGCCAGTAGTCTTGACAGGAACAATGAGCAGTTCTTC.